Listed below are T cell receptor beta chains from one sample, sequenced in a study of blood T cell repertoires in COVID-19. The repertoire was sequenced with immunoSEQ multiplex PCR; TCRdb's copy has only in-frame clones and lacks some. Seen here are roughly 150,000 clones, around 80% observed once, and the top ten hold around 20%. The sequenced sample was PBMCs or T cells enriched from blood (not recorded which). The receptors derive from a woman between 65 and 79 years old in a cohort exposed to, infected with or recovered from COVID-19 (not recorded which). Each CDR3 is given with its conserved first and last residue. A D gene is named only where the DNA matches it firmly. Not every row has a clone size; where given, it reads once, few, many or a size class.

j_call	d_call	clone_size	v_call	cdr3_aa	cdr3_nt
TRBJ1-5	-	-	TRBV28	CASTTFRERNQPQHF	TGTGCCAGCACTACATTCCGGGAACGGAATCAGCCCCAGCATTTT
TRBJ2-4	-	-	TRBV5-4	CASSSGPENIQYF	TGTGCCAGCAGCTCAGGGCCAGAAAACATTCAGTACTTC
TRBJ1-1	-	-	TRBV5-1	CASSRNGRDTEAFF	TGCGCCAGCAGCCGGAATGGGCGAGACACTGAAGCTTTCTTT
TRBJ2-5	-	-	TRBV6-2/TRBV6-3	CASSAVTAGETQYF	TGTGCCAGCAGTGCCGTAACGGCGGGGGAGACCCAGTACTTC
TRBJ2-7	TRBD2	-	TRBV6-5	CASSYSAGGHVYQQYF	TGTGCCAGCAGTTACTCGGCGGGAGGACATGTTTATCAGCAGTACTTC
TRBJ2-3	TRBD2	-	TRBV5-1	CASSYLAGGNTDTQYF	TGCGCCAGCAGTTACCTAGCGGGAGGGAACACAGATACGCAGTATTTT
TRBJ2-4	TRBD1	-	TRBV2	CASSAGTGGKNIQYF	TGTGCCAGCAGCGCCGGGACAGGGGGCAAAAACATTCAGTACTTC
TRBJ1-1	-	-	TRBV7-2	CASSYPQGHAGAFF	TGTGCCAGCAGCTATCCCCAGGGCCACGCCGGAGCTTTCTTT
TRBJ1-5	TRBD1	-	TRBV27	CASSPRLRQGESQPQHF	TGTGCCAGCAGTCCCAGACTCAGACAGGGGGAGAGTCAGCCCCAGCATTTT
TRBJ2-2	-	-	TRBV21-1	CASSDSGPPGQGATGELFF	TGTGCCAGCAGCGATAGTGGGCCTCCGGGACAGGGGGCAACCGGGGAGCTGTTTTTT
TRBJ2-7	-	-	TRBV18	CASSTGSNYEQYF	TGTGCCAGCTCTACAGGGTCAAACTACGAGCAGTACTTC
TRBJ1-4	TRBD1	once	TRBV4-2	CASSQGARGRRATNEKLFF	TGTGCCAGCAGCCAAGGGGCGAGGGGGCGGAGAGCAACTAATGAAAAACTGTTTTTT
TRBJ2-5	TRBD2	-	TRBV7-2	CASSFGLAGGGETQYF	TGTGCCAGCAGCTTCGGACTAGCGGGAGGGGGAGAGACCCAGTACTTC
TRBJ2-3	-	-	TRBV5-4	CASSLVVDYSTDTQYF	TGTGCCAGCAGCTTGGTGGTAGACTATAGCACAGATACGCAGTATTTT
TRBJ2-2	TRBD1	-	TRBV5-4	CASSILGGPDTGELFF	TGTGCCAGCAGCATCCTAGGGGGCCCGGACACCGGGGAGCTGTTTTTT
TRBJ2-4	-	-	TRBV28	CASSPRRWSSRWNIQYF	TGTGCCAGCAGCCCAAGGAGGTGGTCCAGCCGGTGGAACATTCAGTACTTC
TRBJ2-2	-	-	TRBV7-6	CASTIQGGDTGELFF	TGTGCCAGCACGATACAGGGGGGGGACACCGGGGAGCTGTTTTTT
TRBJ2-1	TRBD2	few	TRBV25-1	CASTRQRTSGGNEQFF	TGTGCCAGCACCAGGCAGAGGACTAGCGGAGGCAATGAGCAGTTCTTC
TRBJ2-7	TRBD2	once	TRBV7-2	CASSLTSLAYEQYF	TGTGCCAGCAGCCTGACTAGCTTGGCCTACGAGCAGTACTTC
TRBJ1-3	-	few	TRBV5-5	CASSTGGIGNTIYF	TGTGCCAGCAGCACGGGGGGGATCGGAAACACCATATATTTT
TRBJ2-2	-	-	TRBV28	CASSPTGHYTGELFF	TGTGCCAGCAGTCCTACCGGACATTACACCGGGGAGCTGTTTTTT
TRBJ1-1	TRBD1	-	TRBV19	CACRTGQGTEAFF	TGTGCCTGTAGGACAGGGCAAGGCACTGAAGCTTTCTTT
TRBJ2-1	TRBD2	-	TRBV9	CASSLAGSSYNEQFF	TGTGCCAGCAGTTTAGCGGGGAGCTCCTACAATGAGCAGTTCTTC
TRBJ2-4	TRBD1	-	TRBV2	CASSTGGIQYF	TGTGCCAGCAGCACAGGGGGCATTCAGTACTTC
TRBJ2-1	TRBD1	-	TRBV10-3	CAISEGQGTYNEQFF	TGTGCCATCAGTGAAGGACAGGGGACCTACAATGAGCAGTTCTTC
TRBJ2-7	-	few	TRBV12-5	CASGLDPRMSYEQYF	TGTGCTAGTGGTTTGGACCCGAGGATGTCCTACGAGCAGTACTTC
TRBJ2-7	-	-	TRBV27	CASSLSASYEQYF	TGTGCCAGCAGTTTATCGGCCTCCTACGAGCAGTACTTC
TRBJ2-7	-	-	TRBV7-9	CASSFGGREQYF	TGTGCCAGCAGCTTCGGGGGGCGCGAGCAGTACTTC
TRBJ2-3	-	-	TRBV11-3	CASSLEARGTDTQYF	TGTGCCAGCAGCTTAGAAGCCAGGGGCACAGATACGCAGTATTTT
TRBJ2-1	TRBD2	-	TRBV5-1	CASSSSGRAHHQQFF	TGCGCCAGCAGCTCTAGCGGGAGGGCCCACCATCAGCAGTTCTTC
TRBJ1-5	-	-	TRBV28	CASRGSNNQPQHF	TGTGCCAGTAGGGGAAGTAACAATCAGCCCCAGCATTTT
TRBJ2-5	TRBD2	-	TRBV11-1	CASSPLLAGGSETQYF	TGTGCCAGCAGCCCCCTCCTAGCGGGAGGGAGTGAGACCCAGTACTTC
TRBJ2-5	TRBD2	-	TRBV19	CASTRTSGTYQETQYF	TGTGCCAGTACCAGGACTAGCGGGACGTACCAAGAGACCCAGTACTTC
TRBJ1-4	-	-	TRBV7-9	CASSSLSGRGVRNEKLFF	TGTGCCAGCAGCTCCTTATCCGGTCGGGGGGTGAGAAATGAAAAACTGTTTTTT
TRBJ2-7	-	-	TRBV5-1	CASSLVALGGGGLYEQYF	TGCGCCAGCAGCTTGGTAGCGTTGGGGGGAGGGGGTCTCTACGAGCAGTACTTC
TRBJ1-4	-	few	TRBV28	CATFNEKLFF	TGTGCCACCTTTAATGAAAAACTGTTTTTT
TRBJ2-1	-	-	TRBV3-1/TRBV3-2	CASSQDERAQFF	TGTGCCAGCAGCCAAGATGAGCGCGCGCAGTTCTTC
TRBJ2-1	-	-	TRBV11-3	CASSPPWSGDNEQFF	TGTGCCAGCAGCCCCCCTTGGTCAGGGGACAATGAGCAGTTCTTC
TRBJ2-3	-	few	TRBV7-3	CASSSPGVTQYF	TGTGCCAGCAGCTCGCCGGGGGTTACGCAGTATTTT
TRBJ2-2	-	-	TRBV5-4	CASSGPQGRAGELFF	TGTGCCAGCAGCGGGCCGCAGGGAAGGGCCGGGGAGCTGTTTTTT
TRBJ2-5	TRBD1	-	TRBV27	CASGDRGETQYF	TGTGCCAGCGGCGACAGGGGGGAGACCCAGTACTTC
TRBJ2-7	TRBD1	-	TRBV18	CASSPFGTGISYEQYF	TGTGCCAGCTCACCCTTCGGGACAGGTATTTCCTACGAGCAGTACTTC
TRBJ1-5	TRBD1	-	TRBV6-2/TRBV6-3	CASSYQGQDQPQHF	TGTGCCAGCAGTTACCAGGGACAGGATCAGCCCCAGCATTTT
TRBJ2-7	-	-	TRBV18	CASSPIPAWTTYEQYF	TGTGCCAGCTCACCAATTCCGGCCTGGACTACCTACGAGCAGTACTTC
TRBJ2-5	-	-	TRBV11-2	CASSLDYRLETQYF	TGTGCCAGCAGCTTAGATTACCGGTTAGAGACCCAGTACTTC
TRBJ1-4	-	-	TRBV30	CAWKLKGAEKLFF	TGTGCCTGGAAACTGAAAGGGGCGGAAAAACTGTTTTTT
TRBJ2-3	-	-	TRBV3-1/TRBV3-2	CASSQDEATDTQYF	TGTGCCAGCAGCCAAGACGAGGCCACAGATACGCAGTATTTT